The 32 T cell receptor beta chains below were found in one sample sequenced in a study of T cell repertoires in cytomegalovirus infection. TCRdb reprocessed the reads via MiXCR and lists one record per CDR3 protein. The repertoire holds 450,000 to 550,000 distinct CDR3 sequences, with 16% as singletons. Sequencing used CD8+ T cells from PBMCs. Receptor source: a human donor in good health (CMV status not recorded). Some clones in this sample may be carry-over from other donors' samples.

A single count supports this clonotype. This sequence joins TRBV12-3 or TRBV12-4 and TRBJ2-7, with a weak D call TRBD2 (6 bases). This CDR3 has 16 amino acids. Trimming left V 7 bases short and J 2 bases short, with 21 bases between. Here the CDR3 reads CASTKNTGARPYEQYF. DNA of the CDR3: TGTGCCAGCACCAAAAACACGGGAGCGAGGCCCTACGAGCAGTACTTC.

The rearrangement joins TRBV27 to TRBJ2-5; D may correspond to TRBD1 or TRBD2 (6 bases each). Trimming shortened V by 8 bases and J by 7 bases, and 11 bases separated the two germline ends. The CDR3 is made up of 11 amino acids. CDR1 is MNHEY, CDR2 SMNVEV, per germline (reference sequence). CDR3 region: CASWGAGTQYF. The CDR3 region has the DNA TGTGCCAGCTGGGGGGCCGGGACCCAGTACTTC.

This clonotype was seen at least ten times. This chain links TRBV7-9 with TRBJ1-1; D is undetermined. Germline V CDR1 and CDR2: SEHNR, FQNEAQ (reference sequence). Trimming stripped 1 base from V and 2 bases from J, with 8 bases between. The CDR3 spans 14 residues. In DNA form, the CDR3 reads TGTGCCAGCAGCTTAGTAAAGGGCAACACTGAAGCTTTCTTT. The encoded protein is CASSLVKGNTEAFF.

This clonotype came up many times. The rearrangement joins TRBV7-9 to TRBJ1-5; TRBD1 agrees at 10 bases. The V gene's germline CDR1 is SEHNR and CDR2 FQNEAQ (reference sequence). V was clipped by 5 bases and J by 6 bases; unmatched bases: 4. The CDR3 totals 14 residues. CDR3 nucleotides: TGTGCCAGCAGCCAAGACAGGGGGCTTCAGCCCCAGCATTTT. This codes for CASSQDRGLQPQHF.

The count of this clonotype is one. One end of the junction is discordant with germline, which a read error may explain. The chain carries TRBV7-6 and TRBJ2-1, with a weak D call TRBD2 (6 bases). The CDR3 loop spans 13 amino acids. The germline V gene encodes CDR1 SGHVS and CDR2 FNYEAQ. CDR3 in DNA: TGTACCAGCAGCTTAGAGATGGGACTTGAGCAGTTCTTC. This codes for CTSSLEMGLEQFF.

Many counts were recorded for this clonotype. The chain uses TRBV5-6 and TRBJ1-5; the D is unclear. Deletions cut 0 bases from V and 3 bases from J, with 10 bases between. Germline loops: CDR1 SGHDT, CDR2 YYEEEE. The CDR3 is 15 amino acids. CDR3 sequence reads: CASSLAGSYNQPQHF. The DNA of the CDR3 is TGTGCCAGCAGCTTGGCGGGTTCTTACAATCAGCCCCAGCATTTT. Full variable domain (remainder filled in from reference TRBV5-6 and TRBJ1-5): DAGVTQSPTHLIKTRGQQVTLRCSPKSGHDTVSWYQQALGQGPQFIFQYYEEEERQRGNFPDRFSGHQFPNYSSELNVNALLLGDSALYLCASSLAGSYNQPQHFGDGTRLSIL.

This rearrangement joins TRBV11-2 to TRBJ2-4; 9 bases agree with TRBD2. This CDR3 comprises 16 residues. CDR1 SGHAT and CDR2 FQNNGV come from the germline V gene. The V segment lost 1 base and the J segment 1 base; nucleotides outside the gene matches: 2. CDR3 protein: CASSLGLAAAKNIQYF. Here the CDR3 DNA reads TGTGCCAGCAGCTTAGGACTAGCGGCGGCCAAAAACATTCAGTACTTC. Full variable domain (remainder filled in from reference TRBV11-2 and TRBJ2-4): EAGVAQSPRYKIIEKRQSVAFWCNPISGHATLYWYQQILGQGPKLLIQFQNNGVVDDSQLPKDRFSAERLKGVDSTLKIQPAKLEDSAVYLCASSLGLAAAKNIQYFGAGTRLSVL.

The genes are TRBV2 and TRBJ1-1; no clear D. CDR3 length: 14 residues. Trimming shortened V by 10 bases and J by 1 base, and 16 bases separated the two germline ends. Germline V lookup: CDR1 SNHLY, CDR2 FYNNEI. This CDR3 is CATYLEGSNTEAFF. In DNA form, the CDR3 reads TGTGCCACCTACCTGGAGGGATCGAACACTGAAGCTTTCTTT.

This clonotype was recorded at least ten times. The rearrangement uses TRBV7-3 and TRBJ2-3; the D gene is possibly TRBD2 (6 bases). The CDR3 spans 14 residues. The germline V gene has CDR1 SGHTA and CDR2 FQGTGA. V was clipped by 1 base and J by 6 bases, with 11 bases between them. CDR3 loop: CASSLISGADTQYF. CDR3 nucleotides: TGTGCCAGCAGCTTAATTAGCGGCGCGGATACGCAGTATTTT.

This clonotype was detected only a few times. The chain links TRBV18 to TRBJ2-3; the match to TRBD1 covers 7 bases. Germline V gives CDR1 KGHSH, CDR2 LQKENI. Losses at the gene ends were 3 bases for V and 6 bases for J; bases not matched to a gene: 12. The CDR3 length is 16 residues. CDR3 bases: TGTGCCAGCTCACCCCGTACGACAGGGCACGGCGATACGCAGTATTTT. Translation gives CASSPRTTGHGDTQYF. The full variable domain, its missing parts supplied by reference TRBV18 and TRBJ2-3, is NAGVMQNPRHLVRRRGQEARLRCSPMKGHSHVYWYRQLPEEGLKFMVYLQKENIIDESGMPKERFSAEFPKEGPSILRIQQVVRGDSAAYFCASSPRTTGHGDTQYFGPGTRLTVL.

The V and J genes are TRBV12-3 or TRBV12-4 and TRBJ2-3; 10 bases are a match to TRBD2. V was clipped by 8 bases and J by 5 bases; unmatched bases: 10. The CDR3 has 15 amino acids. CDR3 sequence reads: CASSPSGGVGDTQYF. The CDR3 DNA reads TGTGCCAGCTCACCTAGCGGGGGTGTCGGAGATACGCAGTATTTT.

V is TRBV6-4 and J is TRBJ1-1; possible D gene TRBD1, 5 bases. V lost 6 bases to trimming and J lost 6 bases, with 14 bases between them. Per the germline V gene, CDR1 is MRHNA and CDR2 is SNTAGT. The CDR3 extends over 13 amino acids. The CDR3 spells CASRPVEGSEAFF. Here the CDR3 DNA reads TGTGCCAGCAGACCGGTTGAGGGGTCTGAAGCTTTCTTT.

The chain is built from TRBV28 and TRBJ1-2; 9 bases match TRBD1. The CDR3 extends over 15 amino acids. After removal of 3 bases from V and 7 bases from J, the junction contained 9 bases not matched to a gene. The germline CDR1 and CDR2 sequences are MDHEN and SYDVKM. Here the CDR3 reads CASSLHRDRVGGYTF. In nucleotides, the CDR3 is TGTGCCAGCAGTTTGCACCGGGACAGGGTTGGTGGCTACACCTTC.

The CDR3 coding sequence is TGTGCCAGCAGCGTAGCAGGAGCGGGAGGGCCTTTGTATGAGCAGTTCTTC. Translated, it gives CASSVAGAGGPLYEQFF. The V call is TRBV9, the J call TRBJ2-1; 10 bases match TRBD2. Germline CDR1 SGDLS, CDR2 YYNGEE. V trimming: 0 bases; J trimming: 8 bases; junction bases outside the gene matches: 11. This CDR3 has 17 amino acids.

In this sample, this clonotype turned up a few times. The rearrangement joins TRBV10-3 to TRBJ1-3; a possible D gene is TRBD1 (5 bases). V was pared by 11 bases and J by 0 bases, with 14 bases between. The CDR3 runs to 14 residues. Germline V lookup: CDR1 ENHRY, CDR2 SYGVKD. CDR3 sequence (DNA): TGTGCCGCTCTCAGGGCCCACTCTGGAAACACCATATATTTT. This codes for CAALRAHSGNTIYF.

This rearrangement joins TRBV2 to TRBJ1-1, with a possible D match to TRBD1 (5 bases). Germline CDR1 is SNHLY and CDR2 is FYNNEI. Trimming stripped 4 bases from V and 8 bases from J, with 17 bases between. The CDR3 loop spans 14 amino acids. The CDR3 DNA follows: TGTGCCAGCAGTGGGGTGGGGGACTCCGTAGAAGCTTTCTTT. The encoded protein is CASSGVGDSVEAFF.

This clonotype was detected a few times. This chain links TRBV10-2 with TRBJ1-1; D uncertain. The CDR3 runs to 17 residues. Germline V CDR1 and CDR2: WSHSY, SAAADI. Trimming stripped 1 base from V and 1 base from J, with 16 bases between. This CDR3 is CASSEFRVRLGNTEAFF. Here the CDR3 DNA reads TGCGCCAGCAGTGAGTTTAGAGTACGCCTGGGGAACACTGAAGCTTTCTTT.

This chain joins TRBV30 and TRBJ2-7, with D possibly TRBD1 on 6 matching bases. V lost 8 bases and J 3 bases, leaving 20 bases between the germline ends. The CDR3 is 14 amino acids. The germline gives CDR1 GTSNPN, CDR2 SVGIG (reference sequence). The CDR3 protein is CALKAGTTHYEQYF. The DNA for the CDR3 is TGTGCCCTAAAGGCCGGGACAACCCACTACGAGCAGTACTTC.

This clonotype was picked up many times. The chain recombines TRBV27 with TRBJ2-7; TRBD1 aligns across 7 bases. The CDR3 consists of 17 residues. CDR1 is MNHEY, CDR2 SMNVEV, per germline (reference sequence). Trimming cost V 5 bases and J 3 bases; bases outside gene matches: 16. The CDR3 loop is CASSPGSPLQGNYEQYF. As DNA, the CDR3 is TGTGCCAGCAGTCCCGGTTCCCCACTACAGGGGAACTACGAGCAGTACTTC.

This clonotype appeared a few times. The V gene is TRBV6-7, the J gene TRBJ1-5, with a possible D match to TRBD1 (6 bases). TRBV6-7 is classed as an ORF, of uncertain function. Trimming removed 8 bases at V and 2 bases at J, with 19 bases between. CDR3 length: 16 amino acids. The CDR3 DNA is TGTGCCAGCCACCGAGAGGAGGGGGATGGCAATCAGCCCCAGCATTTT. Amino acid sequence: CASHREEGDGNQPQHF.

The table lists this clonotype with a few counts. DNA of the CDR3: TGTGCCGGTTTTACAACGACCAATGAGCAGTTCTTC. Encoded protein: CAGFTTTNEQFF. The gene calls are TRBV7-9 and TRBJ2-1; no clear D. The CDR3 has 12 residues. The V end lost 11 bases, the J end lost 6 bases, and 14 bases lay between the germline ends. CDR1 SEHNR and CDR2 FQNEAQ come from the germline V gene (reference sequence).

Regarding this clonotype: Just one base apart from a much larger clone, this may be a read error. The chain combines TRBV12-3 or TRBV12-4 with TRBJ2-7; D may match TRBD1 or TRBD2 (5 bases each). This CDR3 is 12 amino acids long. The CDR3 DNA sequence: TGTGACAGCACCCCTGGGGGTTACGAGCAGTACTTC. It is translated as CDSTPGGYEQYF.

This clonotype was picked up many times. This chain uses TRBV11-2 with TRBJ2-1; TRBD2 matches 7 bases. The V gene's germline CDR1 is SGHAT and CDR2 FQNNGV. The CDR3 contains 13 residues. V gave up 4 bases and J gave up 8 bases; unmatched junction bases: 5. DNA for the CDR3: TGTGCCAGCAGCTGGACTAGTTTTCATGAGCAGTTCTTC. Translation: CASSWTSFHEQFF.

This clonotype was observed a handful of times. The CDR3 here is CSARPGEGANVLTF. The CDR3 nucleotides read TGCAGTGCTAGACCGGGGGAAGGGGCCAACGTCCTGACTTTC. This chain links TRBV20-1 with TRBJ2-6; tentatively, D is TRBD2 (6 bases). The CDR3 covers 14 residues. The V end lost 2 bases, the J end lost 4 bases, and 9 bases lay between the germline ends. CDR1 and CDR2 (germline): DFQATT, SNEGSKA (reference sequence).

This clonotype was counted many times. V is TRBV7-9 and J is TRBJ2-2, with D uncertain. V was trimmed by 3 bases and J by 6 bases, leaving 5 bases between them. This CDR3 has 12 residues. In germline, CDR1 is SEHNR, CDR2 FQNEAQ (reference sequence). CDR3 in amino acids: CASSFQAGELFF. In DNA form, the CDR3 reads TGTGCCAGCAGCTTCCAGGCCGGGGAGCTGTTTTTT.

The rearrangement links TRBV4-1 to TRBJ1-2; TRBD1 might be the D (6 bases). The CDR3 has 15 amino acids. CDR1 and CDR2 from the germline V gene are MGHRA and YSYEKL. The ends were cut back, 4 bases at V and 1 base at J, with 13 bases in the middle. CDR3 sequence reads: CASSPRGQFNYGYTF. Here the CDR3 DNA reads TGCGCCAGCAGCCCGCGCGGACAGTTTAACTATGGCTACACCTTC.

This clonotype was seen repeatedly, ten times or more. The chain recombines TRBV7-9 with TRBJ1-1; D gene uncertain. The CDR3 contains 14 residues. The germline V gene encodes CDR1 SEHNR and CDR2 FQNEAQ (reference sequence). Trimming shortened V by 8 bases and J by 1 base, and 14 bases separated the two germline ends. Written as DNA, the CDR3 is TGTGCCAGCTACCCCGCCGGGAGGAACACTGAAGCTTTCTTT. This sequence encodes CASYPAGRNTEAFF.

The table lists this clonotype with a few counts. This chain joins TRBV3-1 and TRBJ1-1; 9 nucleotides agree with TRBD1. The CDR3 is made up of 16 amino acids. Losses at the gene ends were 4 bases for V and 3 bases for J; bases not matched to a gene: 9. CDR1 is LGHDT and CDR2 is YNNKEL in the germline V gene (reference sequence). CDR3: CASSPPNRGQYTEAFF. Written as DNA, the CDR3 is TGTGCCAGCAGCCCTCCGAACAGGGGGCAGTACACTGAAGCTTTCTTT.

On this clonotype itself: One end of the junction does not line up with germline, which may come from a read error. The gene calls are TRBV28 and TRBJ2-7; no firm D call. Germline V CDR1 and CDR2: MDHEN, SYDVKM. The length of the CDR3 is 14 residues. CDR3 sequence: CVSTSPRIWDEQYF. CDR3 nucleotide sequence: TGTGTCAGCACATCACCCAGGATCTGGGACGAGCAGTACTTC.

Many counts were recorded for this clonotype. The chain has TRBV5-6 and TRBJ1-1, with 7 bases fitting TRBD1. The V gene's germline CDR1 is SGHDT and CDR2 YYEEEE. V was pared by 4 bases and J by 4 bases, with 7 bases of the junction left unmatched. This CDR3 has 14 residues. CDR3 protein: CASSTETGPTEAFF. The CDR3 DNA follows: TGTGCCAGCAGCACCGAGACAGGGCCCACTGAAGCTTTCTTT. Combining the CDR3 with reference TRBV5-6 and TRBJ1-1 gives the whole variable domain DAGVTQSPTHLIKTRGQQVTLRCSPKSGHDTVSWYQQALGQGPQFIFQYYEEEERQRGNFPDRFSGHQFPNYSSELNVNALLLGDSALYLCASSTETGPTEAFFGQGTRLTVV.

This clonotype was seen many times. The chain combines TRBV12-5 with TRBJ2-7; 8 bases are shared with TRBD1. CDR3 length equals 18 residues. Germline CDR1 LGHNT, CDR2 FRNRAP. V dropped 2 bases and J dropped 2; count of bases not matched to a gene: 14. The DNA for the CDR3 is TGTGCTAGTGGTTTGCCGACTCCCCGGGACAGGCTCACCTACGAGCAGTACTTC. Translating gives CASGLPTPRDRLTYEQYF.

The chain recombines TRBV20-1 with TRBJ2-7; D might be TRBD2 (5 bases). Germline V gives CDR1 DFQATT, CDR2 SNEGSKA (reference sequence). The CDR3 runs to 11 residues. The CDR3 DNA reads as TGCAGACCGGGAAATACCTACGAGCAGTACTTC. It is translated as CRPGNTYEQYF.